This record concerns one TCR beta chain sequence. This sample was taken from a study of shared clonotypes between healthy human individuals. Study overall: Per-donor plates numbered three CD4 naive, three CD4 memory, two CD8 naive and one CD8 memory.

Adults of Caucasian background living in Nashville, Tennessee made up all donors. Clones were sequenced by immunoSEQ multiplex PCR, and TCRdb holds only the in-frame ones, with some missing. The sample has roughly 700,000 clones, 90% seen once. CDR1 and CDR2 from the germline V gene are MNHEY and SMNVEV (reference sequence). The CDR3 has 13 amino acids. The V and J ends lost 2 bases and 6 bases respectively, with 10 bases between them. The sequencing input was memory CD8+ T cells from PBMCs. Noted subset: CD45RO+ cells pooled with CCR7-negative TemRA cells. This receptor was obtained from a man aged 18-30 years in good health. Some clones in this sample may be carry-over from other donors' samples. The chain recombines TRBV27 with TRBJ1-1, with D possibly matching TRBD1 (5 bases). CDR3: CASSLLWGAEAFF. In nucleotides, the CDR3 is TGTGCCAGCAGTTTACTCTGGGGGGCTGAAGCTTTCTTT.